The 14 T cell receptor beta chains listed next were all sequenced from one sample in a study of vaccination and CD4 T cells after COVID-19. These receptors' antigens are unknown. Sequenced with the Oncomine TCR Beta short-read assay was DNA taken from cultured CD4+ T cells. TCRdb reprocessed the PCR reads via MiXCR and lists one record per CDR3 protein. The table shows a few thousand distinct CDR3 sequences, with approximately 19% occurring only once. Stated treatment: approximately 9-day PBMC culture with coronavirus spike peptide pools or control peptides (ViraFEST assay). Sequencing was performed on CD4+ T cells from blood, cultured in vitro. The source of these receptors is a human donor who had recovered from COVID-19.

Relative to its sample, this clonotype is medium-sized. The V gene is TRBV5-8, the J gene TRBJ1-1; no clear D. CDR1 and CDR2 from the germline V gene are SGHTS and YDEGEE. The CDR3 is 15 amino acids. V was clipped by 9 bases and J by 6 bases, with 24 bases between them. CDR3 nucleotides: TGTGCCACCCCCCCCTTGGTCGGCTATCGGGCTGAAGCTTTCTTT. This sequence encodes CATPPLVGYRAEAFF. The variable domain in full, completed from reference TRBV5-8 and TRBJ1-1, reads EAGVTQSPTHLIKTRGQQATLRCSPISGHTSVYWYQQALGLGLQFLLWYDEGEERNRGNFPPRFSGRQFPNYSSELNVNALELEDSALYLCATPPLVGYRAEAFFGQGTRLTVV.

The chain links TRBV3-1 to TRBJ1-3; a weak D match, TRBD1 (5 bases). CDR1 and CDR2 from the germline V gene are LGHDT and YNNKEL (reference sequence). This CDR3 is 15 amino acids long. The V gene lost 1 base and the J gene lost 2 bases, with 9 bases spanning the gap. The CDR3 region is CASSQAVRAGNTIYF. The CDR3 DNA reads TGTGCCAGCAGCCAAGCTGTCAGGGCTGGAAACACCATATATTTT. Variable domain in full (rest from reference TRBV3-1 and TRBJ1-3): DTAVSQTPKYLVTQMGNDKSIKCEQNLGHDTMYWYKQDSKKFLKIMFSYNNKELIINETVPNRFSPKSPDKAHLNLHINSLELGDSAVYFCASSQAVRAGNTIYFGEGSWLTVV.

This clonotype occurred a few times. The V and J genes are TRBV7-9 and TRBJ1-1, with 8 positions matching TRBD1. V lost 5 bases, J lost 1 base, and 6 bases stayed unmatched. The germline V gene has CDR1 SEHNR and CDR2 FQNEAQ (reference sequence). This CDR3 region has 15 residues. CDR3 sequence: CASSSRGLKNTEAFF. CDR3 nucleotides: TGTGCCAGCAGCAGCAGGGGGCTCAAGAACACTGAAGCTTTCTTT.

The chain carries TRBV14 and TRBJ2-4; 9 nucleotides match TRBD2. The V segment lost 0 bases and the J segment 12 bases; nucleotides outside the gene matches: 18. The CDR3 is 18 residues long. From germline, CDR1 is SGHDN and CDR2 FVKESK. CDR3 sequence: CASSQETERGALVENQYF. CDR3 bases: TGTGCCAGCAGCCAAGAAACCGAGCGGGGGGCTCTTGTCGAGAATCAGTACTTC.

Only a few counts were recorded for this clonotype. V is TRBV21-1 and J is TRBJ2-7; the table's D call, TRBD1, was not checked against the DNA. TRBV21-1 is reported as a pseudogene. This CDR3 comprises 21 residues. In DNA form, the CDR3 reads TGTGCCAGCAGCGGGTCCCCGCAGGTATTGGCCATCGGGGGTTGGGTGGGGGAGCAGTACTTC. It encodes CASSGSPQVLAIGGWVGEQYF.

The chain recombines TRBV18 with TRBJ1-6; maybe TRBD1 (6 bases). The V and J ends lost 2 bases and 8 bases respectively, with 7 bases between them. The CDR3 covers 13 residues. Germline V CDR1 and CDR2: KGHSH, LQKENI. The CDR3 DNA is TGTGCCAGCTCACCAAACAGGGATTCACCCCTCCACTTT. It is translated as CASSPNRDSPLHF.

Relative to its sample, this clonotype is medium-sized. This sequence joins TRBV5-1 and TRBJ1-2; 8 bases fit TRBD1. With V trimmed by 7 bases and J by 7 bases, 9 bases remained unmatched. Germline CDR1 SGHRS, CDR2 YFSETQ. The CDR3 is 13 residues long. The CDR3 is CASDPTGVGGYTF. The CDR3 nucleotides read TGCGCCAGCGACCCGACAGGGGTGGGTGGCTACACCTTC.

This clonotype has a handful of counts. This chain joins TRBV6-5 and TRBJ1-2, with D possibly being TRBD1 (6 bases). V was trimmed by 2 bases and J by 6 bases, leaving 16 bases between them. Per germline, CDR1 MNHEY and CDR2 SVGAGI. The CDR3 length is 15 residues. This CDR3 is CASSYEQGGWDGYTF. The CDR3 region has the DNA TGTGCCAGCAGTTACGAACAGGGAGGTTGGGATGGCTACACCTTC.

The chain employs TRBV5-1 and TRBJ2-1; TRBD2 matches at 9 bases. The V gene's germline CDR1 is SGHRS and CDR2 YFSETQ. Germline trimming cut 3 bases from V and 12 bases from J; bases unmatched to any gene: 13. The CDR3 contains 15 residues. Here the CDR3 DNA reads TGCGCCAGCAGCTCGGTTGCGGGGGGGCCTAGTAGGCAGTTCTTC. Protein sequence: CASSSVAGGPSRQFF.

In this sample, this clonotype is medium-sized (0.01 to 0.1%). The CDR3 region is CASSPGTNNSPLHF. CDR3 nucleotide sequence: TGTGCCAGTAGTCCGGGGACGAATAATTCACCCCTCCACTTT. V is TRBV19 and J is TRBJ1-6; TRBD1 is a possible D gene (5 bases). The CDR3 covers 14 residues. The V gene lost 5 bases and the J gene lost 5 bases, with 10 bases spanning the gap. Germline V gene sequence: CDR1 LNHDA, CDR2 SQIVND (reference sequence).

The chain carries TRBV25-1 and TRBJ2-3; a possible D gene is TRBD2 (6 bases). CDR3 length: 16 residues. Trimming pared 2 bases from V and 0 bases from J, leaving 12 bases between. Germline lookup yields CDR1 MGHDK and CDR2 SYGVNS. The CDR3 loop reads CASSEGGFTSTDTQYF. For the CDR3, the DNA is TGTGCCAGCAGTGAAGGAGGGTTTACTAGCACAGATACGCAGTATTTT.

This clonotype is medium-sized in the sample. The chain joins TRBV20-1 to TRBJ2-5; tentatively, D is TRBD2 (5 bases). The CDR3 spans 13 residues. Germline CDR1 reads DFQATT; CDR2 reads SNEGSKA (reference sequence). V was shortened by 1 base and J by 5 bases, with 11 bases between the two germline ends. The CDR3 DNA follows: TGCAGTGCTAGAGCGGCTAGCAGCGAGACCCAGTACTTC. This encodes CSARAASSETQYF.

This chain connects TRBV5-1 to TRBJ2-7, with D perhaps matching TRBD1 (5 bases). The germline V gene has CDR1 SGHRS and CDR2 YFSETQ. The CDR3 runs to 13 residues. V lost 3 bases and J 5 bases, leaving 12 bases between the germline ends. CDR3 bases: TGCGCCAGCAGCTGGCAGGGTTCGCACGAGCAGTACTTC. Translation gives CASSWQGSHEQYF.

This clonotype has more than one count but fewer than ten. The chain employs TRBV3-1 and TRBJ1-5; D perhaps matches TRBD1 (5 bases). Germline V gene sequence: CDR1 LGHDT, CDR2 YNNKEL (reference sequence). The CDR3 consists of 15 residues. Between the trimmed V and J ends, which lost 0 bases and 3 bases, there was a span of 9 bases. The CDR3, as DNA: TGTGCCAGCAGCCAAGATGGACAACCCAATCAGCCCCAGCATTTT. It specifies CASSQDGQPNQPQHF.